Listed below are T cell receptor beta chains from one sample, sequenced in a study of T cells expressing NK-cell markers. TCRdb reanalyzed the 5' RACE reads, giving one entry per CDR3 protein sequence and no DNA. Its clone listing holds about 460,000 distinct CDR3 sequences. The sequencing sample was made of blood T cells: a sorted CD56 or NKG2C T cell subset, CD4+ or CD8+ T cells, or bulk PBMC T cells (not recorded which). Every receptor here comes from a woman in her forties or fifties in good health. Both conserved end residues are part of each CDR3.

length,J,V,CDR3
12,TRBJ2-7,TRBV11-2,CASSQTPYEQYF
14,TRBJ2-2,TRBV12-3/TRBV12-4,CASSRGRVNGELFF
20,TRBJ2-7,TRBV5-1,CASSLRNFVAGNPIHWEQYF
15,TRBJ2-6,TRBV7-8,CASTKRGAGANVLTF
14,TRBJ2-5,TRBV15,CATSREREQETQYF
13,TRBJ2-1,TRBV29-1,CSAGLAGAGEQFF
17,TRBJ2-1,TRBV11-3,CASSLLGLAGAYNEQFF
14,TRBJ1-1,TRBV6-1,CASTHPPGGAEAFF
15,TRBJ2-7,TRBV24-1,CATSGGRDGIYEQYF
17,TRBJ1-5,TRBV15,CATSRGDRGDSNQPQHF
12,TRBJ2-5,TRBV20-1,CSASVRSETQYF
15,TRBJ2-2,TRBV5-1,CASSSRASSAGELFF
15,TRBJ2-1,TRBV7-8,CASSLREGLSYEQFF
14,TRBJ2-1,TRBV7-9,CASSQGTDYNEQFF
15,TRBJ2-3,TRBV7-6,CASSLQGALEDTQYF
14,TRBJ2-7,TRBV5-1,CASSLFGTSYEQYF
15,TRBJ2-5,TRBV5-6,CASSGKGFLEETQYF
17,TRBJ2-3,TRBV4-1,CASSQPTRATTQDTQYF
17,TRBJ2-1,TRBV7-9,CASSLVGDRAPYNEQFF
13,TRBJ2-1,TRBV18,CASSGAGVDEQFF
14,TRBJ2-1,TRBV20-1,CSASRRGSYNEQFF
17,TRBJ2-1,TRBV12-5,CASGQGGASGRRREQFF
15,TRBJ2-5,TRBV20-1,CSARDIGGHQETQYF
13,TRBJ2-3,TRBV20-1,CSARPEGAGTQYF
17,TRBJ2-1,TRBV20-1,CSARDFSGKGRRNEQFF
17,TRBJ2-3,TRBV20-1,CSARGGFGGSVTDTQYF
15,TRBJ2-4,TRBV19,CASRDRNWGKNIQYF
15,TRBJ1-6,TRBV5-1,CASSLTGQGSSPLHF
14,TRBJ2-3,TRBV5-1,CASRGAHHTDTQYF
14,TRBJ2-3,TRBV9,CASSVALGPDTQYF
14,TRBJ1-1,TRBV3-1,CASSQGRLNTEAFF
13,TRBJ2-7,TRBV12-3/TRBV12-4,CASRIAGTYEQYF
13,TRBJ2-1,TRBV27,CASRGGPGNEQFF
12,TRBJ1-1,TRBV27,CASSFYSSEAFF
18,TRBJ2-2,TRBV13,CASSGTLGLALNTGELFF
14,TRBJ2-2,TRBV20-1,CSAGSRINTGELFF
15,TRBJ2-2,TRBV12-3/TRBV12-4,CASSLGGSATGELFF
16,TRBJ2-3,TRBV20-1,CSANPGAERNTDTQYF
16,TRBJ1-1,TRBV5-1,CASTSGIGVRDTEAFF
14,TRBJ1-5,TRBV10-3,CAAGQGYSNQPQHF
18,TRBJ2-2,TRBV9,CASSVRGQEFANTGELFF